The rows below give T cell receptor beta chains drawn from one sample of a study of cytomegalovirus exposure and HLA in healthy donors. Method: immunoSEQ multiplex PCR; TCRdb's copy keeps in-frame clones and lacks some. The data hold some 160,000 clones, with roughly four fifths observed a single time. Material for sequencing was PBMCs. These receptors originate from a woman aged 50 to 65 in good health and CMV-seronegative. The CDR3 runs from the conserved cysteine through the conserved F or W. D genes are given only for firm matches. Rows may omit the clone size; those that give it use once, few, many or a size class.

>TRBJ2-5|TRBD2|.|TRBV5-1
CASSFGGGQETQYF
TGCGCCAGCAGCTTTGGCGGGGGCCAAGAGACCCAGTACTTC
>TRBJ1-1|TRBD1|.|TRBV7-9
CASSPGDRAGDTEAFF
TGTGCCAGCAGCCCAGGGGACAGGGCGGGAGATACTGAAGCTTTCTTT
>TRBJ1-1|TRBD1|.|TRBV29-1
CSVNRQGAGTEAFF
TGCAGCGTAAACCGACAGGGGGCAGGGACTGAAGCTTTCTTT
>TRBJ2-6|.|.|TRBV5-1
CASSTGTGSGANVLTF
TGCGCCAGCAGCACCGGAACAGGGTCTGGGGCCAACGTCCTGACTTTC
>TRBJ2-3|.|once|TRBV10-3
CAIRGAFVTDTQYF
TGTGCCATCAGGGGCGCCTTTGTCACAGATACGCAGTATTTT
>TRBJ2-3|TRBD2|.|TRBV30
CAWLPLAGVKDTQYF
TGTGCCTGGCTACCGCTAGCGGGAGTAAAAGATACGCAGTATTTT
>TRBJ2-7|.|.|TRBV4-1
CASSLSGSMPYEQYF
TGCGCCAGCAGCCTAAGTGGGAGTATGCCCTACGAGCAGTACTTC
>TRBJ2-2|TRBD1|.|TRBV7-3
CASSPISGGAMTGELFF
TGTGCCAGCAGCCCAATTTCAGGGGGCGCGATGACCGGGGAGCTGTTTTTT
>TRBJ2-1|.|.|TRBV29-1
CSVSFSSYNEQFF
TGCAGCGTTTCGTTTAGCTCCTACAATGAGCAGTTCTTC
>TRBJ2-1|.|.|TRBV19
CASSIAGRNEQFF
TGTGCCAGTAGTATTGCGGGGAGGAATGAGCAGTTCTTC
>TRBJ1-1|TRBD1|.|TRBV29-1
CSVPGQTNTEAFF
TGCAGCGTTCCGGGACAGACGAACACTGAAGCTTTCTTT
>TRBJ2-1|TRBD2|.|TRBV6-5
CASSYGAGDNEQFF
TGTGCCAGCAGTTACGGAGCGGGGGACAATGAGCAGTTCTTC
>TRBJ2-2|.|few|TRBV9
CASKQDQPASTGELFF
TGTGCCAGCAAACAGGATCAGCCCGCCTCAACCGGGGAGCTGTTTTTT
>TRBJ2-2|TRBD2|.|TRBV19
CASSQAGANTGELFF
TGTGCCAGTAGTCAGGCGGGAGCGAACACCGGGGAGCTGTTTTTT
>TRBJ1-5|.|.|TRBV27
CASSPDSPNQPQHF
TGTGCCAGCAGTCCAGACAGCCCGAATCAGCCCCAGCATTTT
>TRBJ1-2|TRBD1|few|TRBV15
CATSRRTTGDGYTF
TGTGCCACCAGCAGAAGAACCACAGGGGATGGCTACACCTTC
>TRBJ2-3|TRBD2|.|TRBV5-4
CASSHPKIAGLTDTQYF
TGTGCCAGCAGCCACCCCAAGATAGCGGGTCTCACAGATACGCAGTATTTT
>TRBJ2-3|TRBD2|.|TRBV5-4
CASSSTGKLAGEKAQYF
TGTGCCAGCAGCTCGACAGGTAAACTAGCGGGAGAGAAGGCGCAGTATTTT